The 26 T cell receptor beta chains below were found in one sample sequenced in a study of T cells in Graves' hyperthyroidism and ophthalmopathy. It was RNA transcripts that yielded the amplified TCR beta CDR3 regions. The primer set for the first-round RT-PCR of the TCR CDR3 was HTBI. TCRdb reprocessed the multiplex PCR reads with MiXCR, giving one entry per CDR3 protein. This table has around 600,000 distinct CDR3 sequences, 13% to 15% appearing once. Sequencing was done on a sample of blood. The receptors were gathered from a woman aged 18-35 years with Graves' ophthalmopathy.

This clonotype was counted at least ten times. The V call is TRBV2, the J call TRBJ2-6, with 15 bases lining up with TRBD2. Germline assignment: CDR1 SNHLY and CDR2 FYNNEI. CDR3 length: 19 amino acids. Trimming took 6 bases from V and 2 from J; bases not matched to a gene: 8. The CDR3 reads CASSRGLAGGLPGANVLTF. In DNA form, the CDR3 reads TGTGCCAGCAGCCGCGGACTAGCGGGAGGGCTACCTGGGGCCAACGTCCTGACTTTC. The entire variable domain, with the rest obtained from reference TRBV2 and TRBJ2-6, is as follows: EPEVTQTPSHQVTQMGQEVILRCVPISNHLYFYWYRQILGQKVEFLVSFYNNEISEKSEIFDDQFSVERPDGSNFTLKIRSTKLEDSAMYFCASSRGLAGGLPGANVLTFGAGSRLTVL.

This clonotype was seen many times. CDR3 protein: CASSTTGNSDTQYF. In DNA, the CDR3 is TGTGCCAGCAGTACCACAGGGAACTCAGATACGCAGTATTTT. The chain recombines TRBV7-2 with TRBJ2-3; perhaps TRBD1 as D (6 bases). Germline V gene sequence: CDR1 SGHTA, CDR2 FQGNSA. There are 14 residues in the CDR3. V lost 6 bases and J 4 bases, leaving 14 bases between the germline ends.

Comments on this clonotype: It may be a read error: a sequence one base away is much more abundant. The chain employs TRBV10-3 and TRBJ2-7; 9 bases line up with TRBD1. The germline V gene encodes CDR1 ENHRY and CDR2 SYGVKD. The CDR3 sequence is 14 residues long. Written as DNA, the CDR3 is TGTGCCATCAGTGACGCGACAGGGGGATACGAGAAGTACTTC. Translation gives CAISDATGGYEKYF.

Ten or more counts support this clonotype. V usage is TRBV5-1 and J usage is TRBJ2-2, with D unresolved. This CDR3 is built from 13 residues. The germline CDR1 and CDR2 sequences are SGHRS and YFSETQ. Trimming left V 3 bases short and J 6 bases short, with 9 bases between. CDR3 sequence: CASSYGSAGELFF. As DNA, the CDR3 is TGCGCCAGCAGCTATGGGTCGGCCGGGGAGCTGTTTTTT.

This rearrangement joins TRBV28 to TRBJ2-1; possible D gene TRBD2, 6 bases. In germline, CDR1 is MDHEN, CDR2 SYDVKM. The CDR3 spans 17 residues. V lost 6 bases and J lost 3, with 21 bases in between. The CDR3 nucleotides are TGTGCCAGCAGCCTATGGGTGGGGCGGGGATTCTACAATGAGCAGTTCTTC. Translated: CASSLWVGRGFYNEQFF.

This clonotype was picked up a small number of times. CDR3 protein: CASSPYRGANYGYTF. The CDR3, as DNA: TGTGCCAGCTCACCATATCGGGGAGCTAACTATGGCTACACCTTC. The gene calls are TRBV18 and TRBJ1-2; no clear D gene. Trimming stripped 2 bases from V and 0 bases from J, with 10 bases between. Germline V gives CDR1 KGHSH, CDR2 LQKENI. This CDR3 comprises 15 residues. The whole variable domain, filled in from reference TRBV18 and TRBJ1-2, reads NAGVMQNPRHLVRRRGQEARLRCSPMKGHSHVYWYRQLPEEGLKFMVYLQKENIIDESGMPKERFSAEFPKEGPSILRIQQVVRGDSAAYFCASSPYRGANYGYTFGSGTRLTVV.

This clonotype has a count of ten or more. The chain uses TRBV11-2 and TRBJ1-2; 10 nucleotides line up with TRBD1. Trimming at V came to 6 bases and at J to 6 bases, leaving 7 bases not matched to a gene. The CDR3 spans 14 residues. Germline V gene data show CDR1 as SGHAT and CDR2 as FQNNGV. The CDR3 DNA reads as TGTGCCAGCAGGCAAACCGGGACAGGGGATGGCTACACCTTC. It encodes CASRQTGTGDGYTF.

This clonotype was observed a handful of times. The chain couples TRBV24-1 to TRBJ2-5, with 7 bases lining up with TRBD1. CDR3 length: 15 amino acids. Germline V gene lookup returns CDR1 KGHDR and CDR2 SFDVKD. Trimming took 4 bases from V and 5 from J; bases not matched to a gene: 9. The DNA for the CDR3 is TGTGCCACCAGTGAACGGACAGGCTTTGTGGAGACCCAGTACTTC. Translated, it gives CATSERTGFVETQYF.

This clonotype was recorded many times. The chain has TRBV2 and TRBJ1-2, with a weak D call TRBD1 (5 bases). From germline, CDR1 is SNHLY and CDR2 FYNNEI. V was shortened by 5 bases and J by 5 bases, with 12 bases between the two germline ends. This CDR3 contains 13 residues. Here the CDR3 reads CASSPTPGYGYTF. CDR3 sequence (DNA): TGTGCCAGCAGTCCAACTCCAGGGTATGGCTACACCTTC.

The J gene is TRBJ2-3, the V gene TRBV18, with no clear D. There are 17 residues in the CDR3. The V end was cut by 3 bases, the J end by 0 bases, with 16 bases between. From germline, CDR1 is KGHSH and CDR2 LQKENI. The CDR3 here is CASSPLDPASSTDTQYF. The DNA for the CDR3 is TGTGCCAGCTCACCCCTTGACCCGGCCTCTAGCACAGATACGCAGTATTTT.

J is TRBJ2-7 and V is TRBV9; TRBD1 might be the D (6 bases). Trimming cost V 1 base and J 3 bases, with 17 bases left between them. The length of the CDR3 is 16 residues. Germline CDR1 is SGDLS and CDR2 is YYNGEE. The chain's CDR3 is CASSVLGGKGIYEQYF. The CDR3 nucleotides are TGTGCCAGCAGCGTACTTGGGGGCAAGGGGATCTACGAGCAGTACTTC.

This clonotype occurred a few times. The rearrangement links TRBV6-1 to TRBJ1-4; 9 nucleotides agree with TRBD1. CDR1 MNHNS and CDR2 SASEGT come from the germline V gene. This CDR3 contains 15 residues. Trimming took 6 bases from V and 7 from J; bases not matched to a gene: 9. The CDR3 DNA reads TGTGCCAGCAGAGCCTCCGGGACAGGGAGTGAAAAACTGTTTTTT. This gives the protein CASRASGTGSEKLFF.

There are many counts of this clonotype. J is TRBJ2-1 and V is TRBV7-3, with TRBD2 matching over 8 bases. V shed 5 bases, J shed 4 bases, and the junction held 10 bases outside the gene matches. The CDR3 runs 16 residues. CDR1 is SGHTA and CDR2 is FQGTGA in the germline V gene. CDR3 loop: CASSPRTIAGYNEQFF. CDR3 bases: TGTGCCAGCAGCCCCAGAACGATAGCGGGATACAATGAGCAGTTCTTC.

In this sample, this clonotype turned up many times. V is TRBV7-8 and J is TRBJ2-1; 8 bases line up with TRBD1. This CDR3 spans 20 amino acids. With V trimmed by 5 bases and J by 12 bases, 30 bases remained unmatched. Germline assignment: CDR1 SGHVS and CDR2 FQNEAQ. CDR3 in amino acids: CASSPRLGQAWKSPLWRQFF. DNA for the CDR3: TGTGCCAGCAGCCCGCGATTGGGACAGGCTTGGAAGTCACCGCTCTGGAGGCAGTTCTTC.

V usage is TRBV20-1 and J usage is TRBJ1-6; D perhaps matches TRBD1 (5 bases). V shed 1 base and J shed 8 bases, with 12 bases lying between them. The CDR3 is 14 amino acids. Per the germline V gene, CDR1 is DFQATT and CDR2 is SNEGSKA (reference sequence). CDR3 coding DNA: TGCAGTGCTAGAGGGACAACCGGGCATTCACCCCTCCACTTT. Amino acid sequence: CSARGTTGHSPLHF.

The V call is TRBV10-3, the J call TRBJ2-1; 11 bases map to TRBD2. V was clipped by 10 bases and J by 0 bases; unmatched bases: 2. The V gene's germline CDR1 is ENHRY and CDR2 SYGVKD. CDR3 length: 14 amino acids. CDR3 DNA sequence: TGTGCCACGACTAGCGGGAACTCCTACAATGAGCAGTTCTTC. As protein: CATTSGNSYNEQFF.

Ten or more counts support this clonotype. The rearrangement links TRBV29-1 to TRBJ1-1; D gene uncertain. The germline gives CDR1 SQVTM, CDR2 ANQGSEA. V was pared by 2 bases and J by 6 bases, with 10 bases between. The CDR3 sequence is 12 residues long. In DNA form, the CDR3 reads TGCAGCGTTGAATCGGGTGGGGCTGAAGCTTTCTTT. Translated, it gives CSVESGGAEAFF. Full variable domain (rest looked up from reference TRBV29-1 and TRBJ1-1): SAVISQKPSRDICQRGTSLTIQCQVDSQVTMMFWYRQQPGQSLTLIATANQGSEATYESGFVIDKFPISRPNLTFSTLTVSNMSPEDSSIYLCSVESGGAEAFFGQGTRLTVV.

Turning to this clonotype: A much larger clone lies a single base off, so this may be a read error. The chain combines TRBV2 with TRBJ1-2; no clear D gene. CDR1 is SNHLY, CDR2 FYNNEI, per germline. The CDR3 totals 14 residues. Trimming took off 11 bases at V and 0 bases at J, with 16 bases between the two ends. CDR3 bases: TGTGCCGGCATTCGCGGTAGCTCTAACTATGGCTACACCTTC. Its translation is CAGIRGSSNYGYTF.

This clonotype showed up many times. The chain links TRBV20-1 to TRBJ1-1; D not certain. The CDR3 runs to 14 residues. Looked up from germline, CDR1 is DFQATT and CDR2 is SNEGSKA (reference sequence). The ends were cut back, 1 base at V and 5 bases at J, with 14 bases in the middle. CDR3 region: CSARVLGRDTEAFF. The CDR3 DNA reads TGCAGTGCTAGAGTTTTGGGAAGGGATACTGAAGCTTTCTTT.

As concerns this clonotype: Since the CDR3 does not end with the conserved phenylalanine or tryptophan, this likely comes from a read error. V and J are TRBV9 and TRBJ1-1; 9 bases map to TRBD1. The CDR3 loop spans 15 amino acids. Germline CDR1 reads SGDLS; CDR2 reads YYNGEE. The DNA of the CDR3 is TGCGCCAGCAGCCCTCCGAGGACAGGGGACACTGAAGCTTTCCTT. Its protein product is CASSPPRTGDTEAFL.

This clonotype was picked up many times. The chain combines TRBV20-1 with TRBJ2-7, with TRBD2 identical over 11 bases. Trimming at V came to 6 bases and at J to 4 bases, leaving 11 bases not matched to a gene. The CDR3 is made up of 15 amino acids. Germline CDR1 DFQATT, CDR2 SNEGSKA (reference sequence). Here the CDR3 DNA reads TGCAGTGCCAACCCCGGGACTAGCGGCTCTTACGAGCAGTACTTC. Its translation: CSANPGTSGSYEQYF.

This clonotype was observed at least ten times. The chain couples TRBV28 to TRBJ2-5; D uncertain. Germline values: CDR1 MDHEN, CDR2 SYDVKM. The CDR3 totals 16 residues. Trimming took off 4 bases at V and 2 bases at J, with 17 bases between the two ends. The CDR3 sequence: CASSSTGSWTQETQYF. CDR3 DNA sequence: TGTGCCAGCAGTTCCACTGGGTCGTGGACGCAAGAGACCCAGTACTTC.

This clonotype appeared many times. At one end, the junction sequence differs from germline, possibly due to a read error. The chain uses TRBV27 and TRBJ2-1; 10 positions agree with TRBD2. This CDR3 comprises 17 residues. The germline V gene encodes CDR1 MNHEY and CDR2 SMNVEV (reference sequence). The CDR3 nucleotides read TGTACCAGCAGTTTGTGGGTAGCGGGAGGTAGGAGGAATGAGCAGTTCTTC. Protein product: CTSSLWVAGGRRNEQFF.

This clonotype was counted only a few times. The chain uses TRBV9 and TRBJ2-7; a possible D gene is TRBD1 (6 bases). Trimming shortened V by 2 bases and J by 0 bases, and 9 bases separated the two germline ends. The CDR3 length is 14 residues. The germline gives CDR1 SGDLS, CDR2 YYNGEE. The DNA for the CDR3 is TGTGCCAGCAGCGTCGGACAGTTCTCCTACGAGCAGTACTTC. This gives the protein CASSVGQFSYEQYF.

In this sample, this clonotype turned up many times. The chain has TRBV20-1 and TRBJ1-1, with D maybe TRBD1 (5 bases). Germline lookup yields CDR1 DFQATT and CDR2 SNEGSKA (reference sequence). The CDR3 covers 15 residues. Trimming removed 3 bases at V and 0 bases at J, with 14 bases between. CDR3 in amino acids: CSARTVLNMNTEAFF. The CDR3 coding sequence is TGCAGTGCTAGGACAGTGCTAAACATGAACACTGAAGCTTTCTTT.

This clonotype has a count of ten or more. The rearrangement uses TRBV5-1 and TRBJ1-2; D is ambiguous. V gave up 0 bases and J gave up 8 bases, with 14 bases separating them. This CDR3 is 14 amino acids long. In germline, CDR1 is SGHRS, CDR2 YFSETQ. The CDR3 loop reads CASSLETGIGGYTF. DNA of the CDR3: TGCGCCAGCAGCTTGGAAACCGGGATAGGAGGCTACACCTTC. Using reference TRBV5-1 and TRBJ1-2 for the parts outside the CDR3, the full variable domain is KAGVTQTPRYLIKTRGQQVTLSCSPISGHRSVSWYQQTPGQGLQFLFEYFSETQRNKGNFPGRFSGRQFSNSRSEMNVSTLELGDSALYLCASSLETGIGGYTFGSGTRLTVV.